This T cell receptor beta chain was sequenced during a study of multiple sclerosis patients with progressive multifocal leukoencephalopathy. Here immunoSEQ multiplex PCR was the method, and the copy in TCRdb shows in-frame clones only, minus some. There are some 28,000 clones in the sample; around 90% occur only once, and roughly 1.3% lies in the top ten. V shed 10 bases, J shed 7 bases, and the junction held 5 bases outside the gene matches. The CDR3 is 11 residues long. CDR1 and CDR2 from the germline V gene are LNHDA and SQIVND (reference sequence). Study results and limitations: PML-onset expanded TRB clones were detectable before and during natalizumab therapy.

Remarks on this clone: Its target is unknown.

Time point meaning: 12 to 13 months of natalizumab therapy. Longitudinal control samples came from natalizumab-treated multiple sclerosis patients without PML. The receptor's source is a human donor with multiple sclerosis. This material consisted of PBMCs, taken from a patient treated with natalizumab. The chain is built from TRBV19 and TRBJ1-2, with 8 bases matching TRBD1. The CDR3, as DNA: TGTGCCACGTTGACAGGGGCTGGCTACACCTTC. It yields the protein CATLTGAGYTF.